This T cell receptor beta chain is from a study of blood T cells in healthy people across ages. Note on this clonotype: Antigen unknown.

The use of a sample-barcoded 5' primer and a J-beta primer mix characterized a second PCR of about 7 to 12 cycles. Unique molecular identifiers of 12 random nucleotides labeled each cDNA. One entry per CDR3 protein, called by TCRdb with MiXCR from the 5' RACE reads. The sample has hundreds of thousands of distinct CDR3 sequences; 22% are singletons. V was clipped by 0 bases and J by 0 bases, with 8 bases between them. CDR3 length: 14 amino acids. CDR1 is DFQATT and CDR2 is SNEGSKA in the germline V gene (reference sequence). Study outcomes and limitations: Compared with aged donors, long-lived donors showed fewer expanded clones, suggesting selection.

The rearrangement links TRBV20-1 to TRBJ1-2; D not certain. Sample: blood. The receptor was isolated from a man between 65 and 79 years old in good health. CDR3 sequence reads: CSARDTGANYGYTF. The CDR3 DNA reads TGCAGTGCTAGAGATACCGGAGCTAACTATGGCTACACCTTC.